This section outlines one TCR beta chain sequence together with its context. Its antigen is not yet known. Including cysteine and phenylalanine, the CDR3 has 12 amino acids. A DNA sequence was not provided. The germline V gene supplies CDR1 ENHRY and CDR2 SYGVKD. This entry belongs to a study of T cells expressing NK-cell markers (dated by TCRdb to 2019 to 2021). Notes on the research overall: In sorted CD3+CD56+NKG2C+, CD3+CD56+NKG2C- and CD3+CD56-NKG2C+ T-cell subsets from eight donors, TCR beta-chain repertoires were profiled. Among the eight sequenced donors, only one was HCMV-seronegative, while the other seven were HCMV-seropositive. Randomly selected healthy volunteers, three men and five women, were used as the eight sequenced donors. The libraries were sequenced on Illumina HiSeq 2000/2500, MiSeq or NextSeq, producing 2 x 150 bp reads.

The reads were generated on an Illumina HiSeq 2000. TCR beta cDNA libraries were made by 5'RACE template switching that added a universal primer site and unique molecular identifiers. cDNA synthesis was primed from the TCR beta constant segment and was followed by two successive PCR amplification steps. Per the authors' processing: Reads were demultiplexed and grouped by UMI with MIGEC, and clonotypes were assembled and quantified with MiTCR. To exclude erroneous sequences, only TCR cDNA sequences supported by at least two reads were retained. The tcR package was used for downstream repertoire analysis, and clonotypes were matched between fractions using CDR3 nucleotide sequence together with V segment. VDJmatch was used to annotate antigen specificity against VDJdb, with one amino acid substitution in CDR3 allowed. Through TCRdb reprocessing, the reads give one entry per CDR3 protein sequence; DNA is omitted. These V and J calls derive from TCRdb rather than the authors' analysis. This sample's table contains around 550,000 distinct CDR3 sequences. The top ten constitute approximately 3.6% of the sample.

HCMV-specific IgG was detected in serum with a commercial ELISA kit to determine HCMV serostatus. Peripheral blood mononuclear cells were isolated from blood by Ficoll density gradient centrifugation. The study at large found these results: In six or seven donors, the dominant CD3+CD56+NKG2C+ clonotypes ranked among the top 10 CD8+ clonotypes, making up 1.0-7.0% of CD8+ T cells. Those dominant clonotypes were again the most abundant among CD3+CD56-NKG2C+ cells in a few donors, at about 28.3-65%. Whether the expanded NKG2C-expressing T cell clones were specific for HCMV antigens was left unclear.

This clonotype was obtained from a man between 18 and 29 years old in good health. Donor details come from another sample of the same person, matched by shared clones. The chain links TRBV10-3 with TRBJ2-7; the TCRdb D gene call, TRBD1, has no DNA to confirm it. What was sequenced was blood T cells: a sorted CD56 or NKG2C T cell subset, CD4+ or CD8+ T cells, or bulk PBMC T cells (not recorded which). CDR3 region: CASGQGAHEQYF.